These T cell receptor beta chains were read from a single sample in a study of vaccination and CD4 T cells after COVID-19. TCRdb independently ran MiXCR on the PCR reads; one entry per CDR3 protein. The sample contains roughly 18,000 distinct CDR3 sequences, 43% of which appear only once. Their antigens remain unidentified. The sample comprised CD4+ T cells from blood, cultured in vitro. The receptors originated from a human donor who had recovered from COVID-19. Both conserved end residues are trimmed from each CDR3. The order of the fields is J gene, V gene, CDR3 length, CDR3 protein.

j_call: TRBJ2-1; v_call: TRBV2; cdr3_length: 13; cdr3_aa: ASSESGSPYNEQF
j_call: TRBJ1-2; v_call: TRBV10-3; cdr3_length: 10; cdr3_aa: ATTGTNYGYT
j_call: TRBJ2-3; v_call: TRBV6-1; cdr3_length: 12; cdr3_aa: ASSDARITDTQY
j_call: TRBJ1-5; v_call: TRBV2; cdr3_length: 10; cdr3_aa: ASSGWVQPQH
j_call: TRBJ2-5; v_call: TRBV30; cdr3_length: 15; cdr3_aa: AWSVRQGAVLQETQY
j_call: TRBJ1-3; v_call: TRBV28; cdr3_length: 13; cdr3_aa: ASSLYSNTGNTIY
j_call: TRBJ2-7; v_call: TRBV5-4; cdr3_length: 16; cdr3_aa: ASRRWGGVSGTSYEQY
j_call: TRBJ1-4; v_call: TRBV19; cdr3_length: 13; cdr3_aa: ASSIGAVLNEKLF
j_call: TRBJ1-5; v_call: TRBV4-2; cdr3_length: 14; cdr3_aa: ASSQGQGNSNQPQH
j_call: TRBJ1-4; v_call: TRBV20-1; cdr3_length: 10; cdr3_aa: SATGRNEKLF